Listed here are 27 T cell receptor beta chains from one sample, sequenced in a study of shared clonotypes between healthy human individuals. The protocol was immunoSEQ multiplex PCR, while the TCRdb copy is restricted to in-frame clones and leaves out a portion. This table has roughly 2,500,000 clones, 93% appearing once. Sequenced sample: naive CD4+ T cells from PBMCs. The subset: CD45RA+ positively selected. The receptors come from a man aged 18 to 35 in good health. Some clones in this sample may be carry-over from other donors' samples.

The rearrangement joins TRBV5-1 to TRBJ2-2; TRBD1 is a possible D gene (6 bases). Germline-derived CDR1 and CDR2 are SGHRS and YFSETQ. CDR3 length: 15 residues. The V end was cut by 4 bases, the J end by 1 base, with 11 bases between. CDR3 amino acids: CASSPGAGNTGELFF. The CDR3 DNA is TGCGCCAGCAGCCCAGGGGCGGGGAACACCGGGGAGCTGTTTTTT.

V usage is TRBV6-5 and J usage is TRBJ2-2; TRBD1 is a possible D gene (5 bases). The CDR3 sequence is 14 residues long. CDR1 is MNHEY, CDR2 SVGAGI, per germline. V dropped 4 bases and J dropped 4 bases, with 10 bases sitting between them. This chain's CDR3 is CASSFAGITGELFF. DNA of the CDR3: TGTGCCAGCAGTTTCGCAGGGATCACCGGGGAGCTGTTTTTT.

This sequence joins TRBV5-4 and TRBJ1-2; D unresolved. The V and J ends lost 0 bases and 5 bases respectively, with 17 bases between them. CDR3 size: 16 residues. The germline gives CDR1 SGHNT, CDR2 YYREEE (reference sequence). CDR3 sequence (DNA): TGTGCCAGCAGCTTGGGCGCAGGTCTTCAAGGGTATGGCTACACCTTC. It yields the protein CASSLGAGLQGYGYTF.

This chain links TRBV9 with TRBJ1-3; D is perhaps TRBD1 (6 bases). Germline-derived CDR1 and CDR2 are SGDLS and YYNGEE. Trimming shortened V by 0 bases and J by 0 bases, and 13 bases separated the two germline ends. CDR3 size: 17 residues. The CDR3 DNA is TGTGCCAGCAGCGTAGTTCCCACGACAGGCTCTGGAAACACCATATATTTT. Protein: CASSVVPTTGSGNTIYF. The whole variable domain, filled in from reference TRBV9 and TRBJ1-3, reads DSGVTQTPKHLITATGQRVTLRCSPRSGDLSVYWYQQSLDQGLQFLIQYYNGEERAKGNILERFSAQQFPDLHSELNLSSLELGDSALYFCASSVVPTTGSGNTIYFGEGSWLTVV.

A word on this clone: The junction departs from germline at one end; a sequencing error may be responsible. This chain links TRBV28 with TRBJ1-1, with a weak D call TRBD1 (5 bases). The CDR3 loop spans 14 amino acids. CDR1 is MDHEN and CDR2 is SYDVKM in the germline V gene. The CDR3 nucleotides read TGTGCCACCAGTTTAGCACAGGTGAACACTGAAGCTTTCTTT. Translating it yields CATSLAQVNTEAFF.

This chain connects TRBV25-1 to TRBJ2-5; D remains ambiguous. TRBJ2-7 matches the DNA end more closely, so the J call is doubtful. The length of the CDR3 is 16 residues. Per germline, CDR1 MGHDK and CDR2 SYGVNS. The CDR3 region has the DNA TGTGCCAGCAGTGAAACTTACCAGCGCGACTCCTACGAGCAGTACTTC. This encodes CASSETYQRDSYEQYF.

The genes are TRBV30 and TRBJ1-2; no reliable D call. Looked up from germline, CDR1 is GTSNPN and CDR2 is SVGIG (reference sequence). Deletions cut 0 bases from V and 4 bases from J, with 9 bases between. The CDR3 spans 13 residues. CDR3 nucleotides: TGTGCCTGGAGTGTATTGCAGAGCTATGGCTACACCTTC. Translating gives CAWSVLQSYGYTF.

This sequence joins TRBV29-1 and TRBJ2-5, with 8 bases fitting TRBD1. The end of the DNA fits TRBJ2-7 better, so the J call may be wrong. The CDR3 contains 13 residues. CDR1 and CDR2 from the germline V gene are SQVTM and ANQGSEA. The CDR3 sequence is CSVARTGTVEQYF. The CDR3 bases are TGCAGCGTCGCCAGGACAGGGACGGTCGAGCAGTACTTC.

This rearrangement joins TRBV4-1 to TRBJ2-1; no reliable D call. Germline loops: CDR1 MGHRA, CDR2 YSYEKL. With 1 base removed from V and 7 bases from J, the gap between germline ends came to 14 bases. The CDR3 length is 15 residues. CDR3 coding DNA: TGCGCCAGCAGCCAAGTCGTACAAATTGAGAATGAGCAGTTCTTC. Protein product: CASSQVVQIENEQFF.

The chain employs TRBV7-8 and TRBJ1-5, with TRBD1 matching 7 bases. Per the germline V gene, CDR1 is SGHVS and CDR2 is FQNEAQ. This CDR3 region has 20 residues. J lost 0 bases, V lost 5 bases, and 19 bases had no gene match. The CDR3 reads CASSLDRVPSVSYSNQPQHF. DNA of the CDR3: TGTGCCAGCAGCCTTGACAGGGTCCCATCAGTCTCTTATAGCAATCAGCCCCAGCATTTT. The variable domain in full, with the rest retrieved from reference TRBV7-8 and TRBJ1-5, is GAGVSQSPRYKVAKRGQDVALRCDPISGHVSLFWYQQALGQGPEFLTYFQNEAQLDKSGLPSDRFFAERPEGSVSTLKIQRTQQEDSAVYLCASSLDRVPSVSYSNQPQHFGDGTRLSIL.

With respect to this clone: The sample has other DNA sequences that encode this CDR3 too. The chain recombines TRBV28 with TRBJ2-3, with 15 nucleotides matching TRBD2. V lost 5 bases to trimming and J lost 0 bases; unmatched junction nucleotides: 6. From germline, CDR1 is MDHEN and CDR2 SYDVKM. The CDR3 length is 18 residues. CDR3 region: CASSPAGLAGGSTDTQYF. In nucleotides, the CDR3 is TGTGCCAGCAGTCCCGCGGGACTAGCGGGAGGAAGCACAGATACGCAGTATTTT.

This chain links TRBV29-1 with TRBJ2-1; 7 nucleotides line up with TRBD1. V was clipped by 1 base and J by 2 bases; unmatched bases: 8. Germline assignment: CDR1 SQVTM and CDR2 ANQGSEA. CDR3 length: 16 residues. Here the CDR3 DNA reads TGCAGCGTTGAAGCTTTCCGACAGGGCGCCTACAATGAGCAGTTCTTC. Protein product: CSVEAFRQGAYNEQFF.

The rearrangement joins TRBV5-4 to TRBJ1-2; D not certain. Trimming pared 0 bases from V and 4 bases from J, leaving 19 bases between. Germline-derived CDR1 and CDR2 are SGHNT and YYREEE (reference sequence). The CDR3 is 17 amino acids. In nucleotides, the CDR3 is TGTGCCAGCAGCTTGGGTGCGGGTTCCGCTTCGGGCTATGGCTACACCTTC. Translated, it gives CASSLGAGSASGYGYTF.

Details on this clone: In the same sample, other DNA sequences code for this CDR3. The CDR3 is CASSFEAPYEQYF. In DNA form, the CDR3 reads TGCGCCAGCAGCTTCGAGGCTCCCTACGAGCAGTACTTC. The rearrangement uses TRBV5-1 and TRBJ2-7; D is uncertain. V was cut by 2 bases and J by 2 bases, with 8 bases left in between. Per germline, CDR1 SGHRS and CDR2 YFSETQ. The CDR3 sequence is 13 residues long.

The chain is built from TRBV7-6 and TRBJ2-7; 10 positions match TRBD1. The CDR3 length is 16 residues. V lost 4 bases to trimming and J lost 3 bases; unmatched junction nucleotides: 9. Germline V gives CDR1 SGHVS, CDR2 FNYEAQ. CDR3 region: CASSYRTGGGNYEQYF. In DNA, the CDR3 is TGTGCCAGCAGCTATCGGACAGGGGGGGGAAACTACGAGCAGTACTTC.

The chain links TRBV28 to TRBJ2-7, with D perhaps TRBD2 (6 bases). The germline V gene has CDR1 MDHEN and CDR2 SYDVKM. The V gene lost 5 bases and the J gene lost 5 bases, with 16 bases spanning the gap. The CDR3 loop spans 14 amino acids. CDR3 coding DNA: TGTGCCAGCAGTAGCCCGGGAGAAGGGAACGAGCAGTACTTC. Its protein is CASSSPGEGNEQYF.

This chain connects TRBV4-1 to TRBJ2-2, with 9 nucleotides matching TRBD1. Unmatched junction bases numbered 6, after V lost 1 base and J lost 6 bases. CDR1 is MGHRA, CDR2 YSYEKL, per germline. This CDR3 is built from 16 residues. CDR3 coding DNA: TGCGCCAGCAGCCAAGTTCGACAGGGGGGGGCCGGGGAGCTGTTTTTT. Encoded protein: CASSQVRQGGAGELFF.

The chain recombines TRBV28 with TRBJ1-2; D may be TRBD1 (6 bases). The CDR3 extends over 14 amino acids. V was clipped by 6 bases and J by 4 bases, with 15 bases between them. Germline lookup yields CDR1 MDHEN and CDR2 SYDVKM. This CDR3 reads CASSYRDLGYGYTF. Here the CDR3 DNA reads TGTGCCAGCAGCTACAGGGATCTAGGCTATGGCTACACCTTC.

The table lists this clone with a count of one. V gene TRBV15 combines with J gene TRBJ2-7, with D possibly being TRBD1 (6 bases). Per the germline V gene, CDR1 is LNHNV and CDR2 is YYDKDF (reference sequence). V lost 2 bases and J 2 bases, leaving 10 bases between the germline ends. This CDR3 is 14 amino acids long. The CDR3 sequence: CATSRRDTPYEQYF. CDR3 in DNA: TGTGCCACCAGCAGACGGGACACGCCCTACGAGCAGTACTTC.

In nucleotides, the CDR3 is TGTGCCAGTAGTATAGGGGCTAGCGGGAAAGGGGAGCTGTTTTTT. It is translated as CASSIGASGKGELFF. The V and J genes are TRBV19 and TRBJ2-2; 9 nucleotides match TRBD2. This CDR3 is built from 15 residues. CDR1 and CDR2 (germline): LNHDA, SQIVND (reference sequence). The V and J ends lost 1 base and 8 bases, in that order; junction bases with no gene match: 5.

The genes are TRBV7-9 and TRBJ2-3; D might be TRBD1 (5 bases). The germline V and J ends were trimmed by 11 bases and 4 bases, with 16 bases remaining between them. Germline V gives CDR1 SEHNR, CDR2 FQNEAQ (reference sequence). The length of the CDR3 is 13 residues. This CDR3 reads CAVTPGSPDTQYF. The CDR3 nucleotides read TGTGCCGTCACCCCAGGGTCCCCAGATACGCAGTATTTT.

The genes are TRBV6-6 and TRBJ1-2; D gene unclear. This CDR3 has 12 amino acids. The V end was cut by 5 bases, the J end by 4 bases, with 8 bases between. The germline V gene has CDR1 MNHNY and CDR2 SVGAGI (reference sequence). Written as DNA, the CDR3 is TGTGCCAGCAGTACGGGCGGCTATGGCTACACCTTC. Its translation: CASSTGGYGYTF.

CDR3 loop: CASSGVGNEQFF. CDR3 DNA sequence: TGTGCCAGCAGCGGTGTGGGCAATGAGCAGTTCTTC. This chain joins TRBV9 and TRBJ2-1; D is unclear. The CDR3 extends over 12 amino acids. Germline lookup yields CDR1 SGDLS and CDR2 YYNGEE. V gave up 3 bases and J gave up 6 bases, with 7 bases separating them.

The chain carries TRBV2 and TRBJ2-5; 7 positions match TRBD1. Germline-derived CDR1 and CDR2 are SNHLY and FYNNEI. V trimming: 7 bases; J trimming: 5 bases; junction bases outside the gene matches: 4. The CDR3 spans 12 residues. CDR3 nucleotide sequence: TGTGCCAGCACGACAGGGATCGAGACCCAGTACTTC. This gives the protein CASTTGIETQYF.

This CDR3 reads CASGDGHNYGYTF. The CDR3 nucleotides read TGCGCCAGCGGAGATGGGCACAACTATGGCTACACCTTC. J is TRBJ1-2 and V is TRBV5-1; D unclear. The germline V gene encodes CDR1 SGHRS and CDR2 YFSETQ. This CDR3 is built from 13 residues. Trimming took 7 bases from V and 2 from J, leaving 12 bases between them. Full variable domain (missing parts from reference TRBV5-1 and TRBJ1-2): KAGVTQTPRYLIKTRGQQVTLSCSPISGHRSVSWYQQTPGQGLQFLFEYFSETQRNKGNFPGRFSGRQFSNSRSEMNVSTLELGDSALYLCASGDGHNYGYTFGSGTRLTVV.

The V call is TRBV19, the J call TRBJ2-7; D unclear. V shed 3 bases and J shed 6 bases, with 12 bases lying between them. Germline V gene data show CDR1 as LNHDA and CDR2 as SQIVND (reference sequence). This CDR3 is built from 13 residues. CDR3 coding DNA: TGTGCCAGTAGTATCCCACCGCTGGGCGAGCAGTACTTC. Translating gives CASSIPPLGEQYF.

This clone was counted once. This chain connects TRBV9 to TRBJ2-1; the match to TRBD1 covers 7 bases. Trimming removed 0 bases from V and 4 bases from J; junction bases left unmatched: 7. CDR1 is SGDLS, CDR2 YYNGEE, per germline. The CDR3 spans 16 residues. CDR3 coding DNA: TGTGCCAGCAGCGTAGGAGGGGGCATCTCATACAATGAGCAGTTCTTC. Translated, it gives CASSVGGGISYNEQFF.